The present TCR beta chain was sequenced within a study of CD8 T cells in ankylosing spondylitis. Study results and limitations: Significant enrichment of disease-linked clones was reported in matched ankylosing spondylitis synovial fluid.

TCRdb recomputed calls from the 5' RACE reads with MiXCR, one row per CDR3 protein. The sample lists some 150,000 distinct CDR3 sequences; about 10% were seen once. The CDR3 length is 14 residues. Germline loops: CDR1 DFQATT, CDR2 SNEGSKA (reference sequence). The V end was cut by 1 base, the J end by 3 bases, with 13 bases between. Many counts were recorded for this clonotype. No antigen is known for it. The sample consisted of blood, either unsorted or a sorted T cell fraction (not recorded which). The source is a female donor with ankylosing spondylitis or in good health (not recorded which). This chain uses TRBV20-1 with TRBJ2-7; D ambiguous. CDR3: CSARGLDVVYEQYF. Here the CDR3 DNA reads TGCAGTGCTAGAGGGCTAGACGTTGTCTACGAGCAGTACTTC.